Given below is one T cell receptor beta chain in context. The CDR3 covers 12 residues. Trimming removed 4 bases from V and 8 bases from J, with 11 bases in between. The germline V gene encodes CDR1 LGHNA and CDR2 YNFKEQ. This sample is drawn from a study of blood T cell repertoires in COVID-19. Sequenced by immunoSEQ multiplex PCR; TCRdb stores in-frame clones only, minus some. The data hold more than 100,000 clones, with about four fifths observed a single time. The TCR was taken from a woman aged 45-60 years with acute or convalescent COVID-19. The sample comprised peripheral blood. The chain links TRBV4-2 to TRBJ1-1, with D possibly matching TRBD1 (6 bases). The DNA for the CDR3 is TGTGCCAGCAGCCCAATAGACAGGGAAGCTTTCTTT. Amino acid sequence: CASSPIDREAFF.